This record looks at one T cell receptor beta chain sequence and its context. V was pared by 2 bases and J by 1 base, with 5 bases of the junction left unmatched. This CDR3 is built from 15 residues. The germline gives CDR1 GTSNPN, CDR2 SVGIG (reference sequence). This sample stems from a study of OX40 agonist ivuxolimab in advanced cancers. Study details: Patients were given ivuxolimab, an antibody that agonizes OX40 (CD134). Averaging 60 years in age, with a range of about 23 to 80, the cohort was 82.7% male.

Repertoires were generated with immunoSEQ multiplex PCR, while TCRdb's copy carries only in-frame clones and drops some. Here the sample spans 35,000 to 45,000 clones, roughly nine tenths being singletons. Collection of blood occurred at baseline, at cycle 4 day 1, and at cycle 7 day 1. The starting material was CD4+ or CD8+ T cells sorted from blood, obtained in a trial of the OX40 agonist ivuxolimab. The source is an adult with an advanced solid tumor such as melanoma, head and neck, liver or kidney cancer. This chain links TRBV30 with TRBJ2-1, with 7 nucleotides matching TRBD2. In DNA form, the CDR3 reads TGTGCCTGGAGTTGGGGCGGGAGTTCCTACAATGAGCAGTTCTTC. It yields the protein CAWSWGGSSYNEQFF.